Reported below is one T cell receptor beta chain. The table came from immunoSEQ multiplex PCR; TCRdb's copy has only in-frame clones and leaves some out. Of 250,000 to 350,000 clones listed, approximately 88% are singletons. The V gene's germline CDR1 is SEHNR and CDR2 FQNEAQ (reference sequence). V dropped 5 bases and J dropped 0; count of bases not matched to a gene: 13. The CDR3 length is 18 residues. The source of the sample is a study of blood T cell repertoires in COVID-19. Material: PBMCs or T cells enriched from blood (not recorded which). The V call is TRBV7-9, the J call TRBJ1-3; 7 nucleotides match TRBD1. The clonotype comes from a woman aged 18-35 years who had recovered from COVID-19. The CDR3 region has the DNA TGTGCCAGCAGCATACCGGGACAGAAACTACACTCTGGAAACACCATATATTTT. Translation gives CASSIPGQKLHSGNTIYF.